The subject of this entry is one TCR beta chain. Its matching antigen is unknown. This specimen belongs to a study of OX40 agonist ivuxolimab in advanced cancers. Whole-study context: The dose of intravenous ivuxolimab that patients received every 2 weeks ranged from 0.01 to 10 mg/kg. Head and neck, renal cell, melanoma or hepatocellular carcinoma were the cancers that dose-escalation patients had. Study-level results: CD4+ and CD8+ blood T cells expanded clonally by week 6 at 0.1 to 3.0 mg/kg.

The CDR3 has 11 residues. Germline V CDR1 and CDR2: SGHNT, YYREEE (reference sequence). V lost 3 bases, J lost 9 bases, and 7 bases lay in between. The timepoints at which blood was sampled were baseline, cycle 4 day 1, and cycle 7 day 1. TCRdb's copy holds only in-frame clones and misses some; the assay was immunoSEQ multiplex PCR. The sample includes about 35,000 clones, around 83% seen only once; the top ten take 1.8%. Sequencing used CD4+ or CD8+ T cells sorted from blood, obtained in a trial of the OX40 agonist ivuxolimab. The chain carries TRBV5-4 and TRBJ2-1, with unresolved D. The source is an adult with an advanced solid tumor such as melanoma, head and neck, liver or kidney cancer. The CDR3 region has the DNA TGTGCCAGCAGCTGGGGTCGTGAGCAGTTCTTC. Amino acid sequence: CASSWGREQFF.